This T cell receptor beta chain was identified during a study of T cells expressing NK-cell markers. This CDR3 has 17 residues. Germline CDR1 reads MGHRA; CDR2 reads YSYEKL. TCRdb reprocessed the 5' RACE reads and keeps a single row for each CDR3 protein, giving no DNA. The ten most abundant clones cover around 11% of a sample with over 350,000 distinct CDR3 sequences. The chain combines TRBV4-1 with TRBJ2-7; with no DNA, the TCRdb D assignment of TRBD1 cannot be verified. The sample taken for sequencing was blood T cells: a sorted CD56 or NKG2C T cell subset, CD4+ or CD8+ T cells, or bulk PBMC T cells (not recorded which). This sequence was found in a woman aged 45-65 years in good health. CDR3 residues: CASSQDRGHRISYEQYF.